The next 20 T cell receptor beta chains were all read from a single sample in a study of blood T cell repertoires in COVID-19. Profiling relied on immunoSEQ multiplex PCR, and the TCRdb table lists in-frame clones only, not all of them. The profile shows under 140,000 clones, around nine tenths of them singletons. Source material: peripheral blood. All receptors come from a human donor in a cohort sampled during active COVID-19.

The chain employs TRBV24-1 and TRBJ2-2, with TRBD2 as a possible D gene (5 bases). Germline CDR1 and CDR2: KGHDR and SFDVKD. CDR3 length: 16 residues. V lost 3 bases and J 7 bases, leaving 17 bases between the germline ends. CDR3: CATSDAPKGVIGELFF. CDR3 DNA: TGTGCCACCAGTGATGCCCCCAAGGGAGTGATCGGGGAGCTGTTTTTT.

The chain recombines TRBV7-2 with TRBJ2-4; 7 bases are a match to TRBD1. Germline trimming cut 5 bases from V and 0 bases from J; bases unmatched to any gene: 16. Germline loops: CDR1 SGHTA, CDR2 FQGNSA. The CDR3 loop spans 19 amino acids. CDR3 DNA sequence: TGTGCCAGCAGCCTCCCGACAGGGCTGGGCATGCAAGCCAAAAACATTCAGTACTTC. It codes for CASSLPTGLGMQAKNIQYF.

The chain recombines TRBV6-2 or TRBV6-3 with TRBJ1-2, with no clear D. CDR1 is MNHEY and CDR2 is SVGEGT in the germline V gene. Trimming removed 2 bases from V and 6 bases from J, with 25 bases in between. The CDR3 contains 18 residues. The CDR3 sequence is CASSYHTPSKRGKDGYTF. The CDR3 DNA reads TGTGCCAGCAGTTACCACACTCCGTCGAAGCGGGGTAAGGATGGCTACACCTTC.

The genes are TRBV10-3 and TRBJ1-1, with 11 bases matching TRBD1. This CDR3 contains 14 residues. V lost 6 bases, J lost 3 bases, and 3 bases stayed unmatched. Germline CDR1 ENHRY, CDR2 SYGVKD. As DNA, the CDR3 is TGTGCCATCAGGGGGACAGGGGGTGACACTGAAGCTTTCTTT. Translated, it gives CAIRGTGGDTEAFF.

The V call is TRBV7-2, the J call TRBJ2-7; D may be TRBD2 (6 bases). V was clipped by 6 bases and J by 6 bases, with 18 bases between them. CDR1 SGHTA and CDR2 FQGNSA come from the germline V gene. This CDR3 has 14 amino acids. The CDR3 loop is CASSPRDSQAEQYF. The CDR3 DNA sequence: TGTGCCAGCAGTCCCCGGGACTCCCAGGCCGAGCAGTACTTC.

V usage is TRBV27 and J usage is TRBJ2-7; 8 nucleotides agree with TRBD1. The V gene end was trimmed by 5 bases and the J gene end by 3 bases; junction bases not matched to a gene: 6. Germline assignment: CDR1 MNHEY and CDR2 SMNVEV (reference sequence). There are 14 residues in the CDR3. CDR3 sequence: CASSQQGDYYEQYF. The CDR3, as DNA: TGTGCCAGCAGTCAACAGGGGGATTACTACGAGCAGTACTTC.

The gene calls are TRBV24-1 and TRBJ2-1; D gene uncertain. Germline CDR1 reads KGHDR; CDR2 reads SFDVKD. The length of the CDR3 is 16 residues. Deletions cut 5 bases from V and 2 bases from J, with 15 bases between. CDR3 DNA sequence: TGTGCCACCAGTGTATCATTGGCGGCCGCCTACAATGAGCAGTTCTTC. Its translation is CATSVSLAAAYNEQFF.

The V and J genes are TRBV27 and TRBJ1-4; the match to TRBD1 covers 11 bases. V gave up 5 bases and J gave up 6 bases; unmatched junction bases: 8. Looked up from germline, CDR1 is MNHEY and CDR2 is SMNVEV (reference sequence). CDR3 size: 16 residues. CDR3 sequence (DNA): TGTGCCAGCAGTCCCGGGACAGGGGGAGATTATGAAAAACTGTTTTTT. It is translated as CASSPGTGGDYEKLFF.

The count of this clone is one. The V gene is TRBV18, the J gene TRBJ1-2, with unresolved D. The CDR3 runs 15 residues. Trimming removed 2 bases from V and 7 bases from J, with 17 bases in between. The germline V gene has CDR1 KGHSH and CDR2 LQKENI. CDR3 amino acids: CASSPSAEKTIGYTF. CDR3 sequence (DNA): TGTGCCAGCTCACCATCGGCCGAAAAGACTATTGGCTACACCTTC.

This sequence joins TRBV2 and TRBJ2-3; 12 bases are a match to TRBD2. Trimming took 6 bases from V and 1 from J; bases not matched to a gene: 14. Germline V gene sequence: CDR1 SNHLY, CDR2 FYNNEI. The CDR3 sequence is 19 residues long. The CDR3 reads CASSPGLAGGGSGTDTQYF. The CDR3 DNA follows: TGTGCCAGCAGCCCGGGGCTAGCGGGAGGGGGGTCTGGCACAGATACGCAGTATTTT.

This rearrangement joins TRBV19 to TRBJ2-6; TRBD1 matches 12 bases. This CDR3 comprises 16 residues. With 8 bases clipped from V and 2 bases from J, the junction kept 4 bases outside the gene matches. CDR1 and CDR2 (germline): LNHDA, SQIVND (reference sequence). The CDR3, as DNA: TGTGCCAGTGGGACAGGGGGCGCCCCTGGGGCCAACGTCCTGACTTTC. It is translated as CASGTGGAPGANVLTF. Full variable domain (outside the CDR3, taken from reference TRBV19 and TRBJ2-6): DGGITQSPKYLFRKEGQNVTLSCEQNLNHDAMYWYRQDPGQGLRLIYYSQIVNDFQKGDIAEGYSVSREKKESFPLTVTSAQKNPTAFYLCASGTGGAPGANVLTFGAGSRLTVL.

The rearrangement uses TRBV19 and TRBJ1-1, with a tentative D call TRBD1 (5 bases). The germline V gene has CDR1 LNHDA and CDR2 SQIVND (reference sequence). The CDR3 is made up of 15 amino acids. The V end was cut by 4 bases, the J end by 5 bases, with 17 bases between. The CDR3 here is CASSKGQGKETEAFF. For the CDR3, the DNA is TGTGCCAGTAGTAAGGGGCAGGGAAAGGAGACTGAAGCTTTCTTT. Filled out from reference TRBV19 and TRBJ1-1, the complete variable domain reads DGGITQSPKYLFRKEGQNVTLSCEQNLNHDAMYWYRQDPGQGLRLIYYSQIVNDFQKGDIAEGYSVSREKKESFPLTVTSAQKNPTAFYLCASSKGQGKETEAFFGQGTRLTVV.

This chain connects TRBV7-6 to TRBJ1-1, with D tentatively TRBD1 (6 bases). Germline V gene sequence: CDR1 SGHVS, CDR2 FNYEAQ. This CDR3 is 16 amino acids long. Deletions cut 4 bases from V and 0 bases from J, with 15 bases between. The CDR3 nucleotides are TGTGCCAGCAGCTCGGAGAGACAGGATTTGAACACTGAAGCTTTCTTT. Amino acids: CASSSERQDLNTEAFF.

The chain carries TRBV5-1 and TRBJ2-1; 10 nucleotides align to TRBD2. Germline trimming cut 3 bases from V and 5 bases from J; bases unmatched to any gene: 5. The CDR3 contains 15 residues. CDR1 is SGHRS, CDR2 YFSETQ, per germline. The CDR3: CASSWISGGNNEQFF. The CDR3 DNA sequence: TGCGCCAGCAGCTGGATTAGCGGGGGGAACAATGAGCAGTTCTTC.

The V call is TRBV7-2, the J call TRBJ2-1; 12 nucleotides agree with TRBD2. The CDR3 runs to 17 residues. Germline CDR1 SGHTA, CDR2 FQGNSA. The J segment lost 3 bases and the V segment lost 6 bases, leaving 9 bases of the junction unmatched. CDR3 DNA: TGTGCCAGCAGTCGTAGGACTAGCGGGGAGTTCTACAATGAGCAGTTCTTC. Protein sequence: CASSRRTSGEFYNEQFF.

This clone was observed a handful of times. V and J are TRBV29-1 and TRBJ2-7, with D perhaps matching TRBD1 (5 bases). Germline CDR1 and CDR2: SQVTM and ANQGSEA. This CDR3 spans 12 amino acids. The V end was cut by 3 bases, the J end by 6 bases, with 12 bases between. CDR3 coding DNA: TGCAGCGTTGACGGAAATGGGGCCGAGCAGTACTTC. Protein product: CSVDGNGAEQYF.

The chain joins TRBV3-1 (or the pseudogene TRBV3-2) to TRBJ2-1; D is possibly TRBD2 (5 bases). The CDR3 covers 14 residues. V was shortened by 5 bases and J by 9 bases, with 17 bases between the two germline ends. Germline V lookup: CDR1 LGHDT, CDR2 YNNKEL (reference sequence). CDR3 sequence: CASSSPGSVGEQFF. The CDR3 nucleotides read TGTGCCAGCAGCAGCCCTGGGAGCGTGGGTGAGCAGTTCTTC.

The chain carries TRBV18 and TRBJ1-1; TRBD1 might be the D (6 bases). The germline V gene encodes CDR1 KGHSH and CDR2 LQKENI. Trimming took off 5 bases at V and 1 base at J, with 17 bases between the two ends. The CDR3 consists of 16 residues. CDR3 sequence: CASSVTGTEENTEAFF. The DNA for the CDR3 is TGTGCCAGCTCAGTCACAGGGACGGAAGAGAACACTGAAGCTTTCTTT.

This chain links TRBV7-2 with TRBJ2-5; 8 bases line up with TRBD2. Trimming cost V 4 bases and J 3 bases; bases outside gene matches: 4. The CDR3 consists of 14 residues. Germline-derived CDR1 and CDR2 are SGHTA and FQGNSA. CDR3 amino acids: CASSSSGRKETQYF. The CDR3 DNA is TGTGCCAGCAGCTCAAGCGGGAGAAAAGAGACCCAGTACTTC. Supplemented by reference TRBV7-2 and TRBJ2-5, the full variable domain reads GAGVSQSPSNKVTEKGKDVELRCDPISGHTALYWYRQSLGQGLEFLIYFQGNSAPDKSGLPSDRFSAERTGGSVSTLTIQRTQQEDSAVYLCASSSSGRKETQYFGPGTRLLVL.

The V and J genes are TRBV9 and TRBJ2-1; 8 nucleotides line up with TRBD2. The CDR3 spans 17 residues. Trimming cost V 0 bases and J 0 bases; bases outside gene matches: 5. CDR1 and CDR2 from the germline V gene are SGDLS and YYNGEE. The CDR3 coding sequence is TGTGCCAGCAGCGTAGCGCGGGGGGCCAGCTCCTACAATGAGCAGTTCTTC. Translated, it gives CASSVARGASSYNEQFF. Full variable domain (missing parts from reference TRBV9 and TRBJ2-1): DSGVTQTPKHLITATGQRVTLRCSPRSGDLSVYWYQQSLDQGLQFLIQYYNGEERAKGNILERFSAQQFPDLHSELNLSSLELGDSALYFCASSVARGASSYNEQFFGPGTRLTVL.